These 25 T cell receptor beta chains share one sample of origin, sequenced in a study of T cell responses to AZD1222 COVID-19 vaccine. Only in-frame clones appear in the TCRdb table, and some are missing; sequencing was by immunoSEQ multiplex PCR. In the table there are 150,000 to 200,000 clones, approximately 93% of which are singletons. Sequenced here: peripheral blood, sampled 28 days after the second AZD1222 dose. The receptors were gathered from an adult who received the AZD1222 COVID-19 vaccine.

This chain uses TRBV4-2 with TRBJ1-6, with D unclear. This CDR3 has 13 residues. V gave up 1 base and J gave up 8 bases, with 6 bases separating them. CDR1 and CDR2 from the germline V gene are LGHNA and YNFKEQ. CDR3 sequence reads: CASSQVGDSPLHF. The CDR3 DNA is TGTGCCAGCAGCCAAGTCGGGGATTCACCCCTCCACTTT.

The table lists this clone with a few counts. The V call is TRBV7-2, the J call TRBJ1-1; a weak D match, TRBD1 (5 bases). V lost 1 base to trimming and J lost 0 bases, with 9 bases between them. The CDR3 is 15 residues long. Germline V CDR1 and CDR2: SGHTA, FQGNSA. CDR3 sequence: CASSLGRGMNTEAFF. The CDR3 DNA follows: TGTGCCAGCAGCTTAGGACGGGGGATGAACACTGAAGCTTTCTTT. The full variable domain, its missing parts supplied by reference TRBV7-2 and TRBJ1-1, is GAGVSQSPSNKVTEKGKDVELRCDPISGHTALYWYRQSLGQGLEFLIYFQGNSAPDKSGLPSDRFSAERTGGSVSTLTIQRTQQEDSAVYLCASSLGRGMNTEAFFGQGTRLTVV.

The V and J genes are TRBV4-2 and TRBJ2-3, with 7 bases matching TRBD2. V was pared by 4 bases and J by 5 bases, with 0 bases of the junction left unmatched. Looked up from germline, CDR1 is LGHNA and CDR2 is YNFKEQ. This CDR3 contains 12 residues. Here the CDR3 DNA reads TGTGCCAGCAGCCGGGGGGGAGATACGCAGTATTTT. As protein: CASSRGGDTQYF.

This chain connects TRBV19 to TRBJ1-2; TRBD1 matches 7 bases. Germline values: CDR1 LNHDA, CDR2 SQIVND (reference sequence). The CDR3 is 18 residues long. The junction had 11 bases not matched to a gene; V was cut back by 1 base and J by 0 bases. The CDR3: CASSIVALGQDANYGYTF. The DNA for the CDR3 is TGTGCCAGTAGTATAGTGGCTTTAGGACAGGATGCTAACTATGGCTACACCTTC.

V gene TRBV2 combines with J gene TRBJ2-3; tentatively, D is TRBD2 (6 bases). Trimming removed 10 bases at V and 3 bases at J, with 14 bases between. From germline, CDR1 is SNHLY and CDR2 FYNNEI. This CDR3 is 13 amino acids long. The CDR3 region has the DNA TGTGCCACCACACGGGAGATAACAGATACGCAGTATTTT. Translating it yields CATTREITDTQYF.

The gene calls are TRBV15 and TRBJ1-1, with D possibly matching TRBD1 (5 bases). V was cut by 0 bases and J by 4 bases, with 9 bases left in between. Germline V gives CDR1 LNHNV, CDR2 YYDKDF (reference sequence). This CDR3 is 14 amino acids long. Here the CDR3 DNA reads TGTGCCACCAGCAGAGAGTCTAGGGGCACTGAAGCTTTCTTT. It is translated as CATSRESRGTEAFF.

J is TRBJ1-1 and V is TRBV30; weak D call: TRBD1 (5 bases). The V gene lost 3 bases and the J gene lost 1 base, with 9 bases spanning the gap. The length of the CDR3 is 13 residues. Germline CDR1 GTSNPN, CDR2 SVGIG (reference sequence). CDR3 DNA sequence: TGTGCCTGGAGCCCCGGACAGAACACTGAAGCTTTCTTT. This codes for CAWSPGQNTEAFF.

This clone was picked up a small number of times. V is TRBV6-5 and J is TRBJ1-5, with TRBD1 as a possible D gene (5 bases). The CDR3 covers 12 residues. Germline V gives CDR1 MNHEY, CDR2 SVGAGI. Between the trimmed V and J ends, which lost 6 bases and 8 bases, there was a span of 11 bases. CDR3 DNA: TGTGCCAGCAGGGACGGACAAAAGCCCCAGCATTTT. It encodes CASRDGQKPQHF.

This chain joins TRBV6-5 and TRBJ1-1; 7 positions match TRBD1. Germline CDR1 is MNHEY and CDR2 is SVGAGI. CDR3 length: 14 residues. V gave up 6 bases and J gave up 8 bases; unmatched junction bases: 12. As DNA, the CDR3 is TGTGCCAGCAGGAGGGACAGCAGACTGCCGGAAGCTTTCTTT. Amino acid sequence: CASRRDSRLPEAFF.

CDR3 DNA sequence: TGTGCCAGCAGCTTAATGGTAGACACCACAGATACGCAGTATTTT. It encodes CASSLMVDTTDTQYF. This sequence joins TRBV7-8 and TRBJ2-3, with D unclear. The CDR3 extends over 15 amino acids. Germline V gene lookup returns CDR1 SGHVS and CDR2 FQNEAQ. Deletions cut 2 bases from V and 2 bases from J, with 11 bases between.

This chain links TRBV28 with TRBJ2-7; TRBD1 aligns across 7 bases. CDR3 length: 14 residues. The V segment lost 5 bases and the J segment 3 bases; nucleotides outside the gene matches: 7. CDR1 is MDHEN, CDR2 SYDVKM, per germline. The CDR3 nucleotides read TGTGCCAGCAGTCAAGGGACAGCCGTCTACGAGCAGTACTTC. This gives the protein CASSQGTAVYEQYF.

The chain couples TRBV5-1 to TRBJ2-2; D is tentatively TRBD1 or TRBD2 (5 bases each). There are 13 residues in the CDR3. With 6 bases removed from V and 3 bases from J, the gap between germline ends came to 9 bases. CDR1 is SGHRS, CDR2 YFSETQ, per germline. This CDR3 reads CASIRGDTGELFF. CDR3 coding DNA: TGCGCCAGCATCCGAGGGGACACCGGGGAGCTGTTTTTT. Based on the CDR3 plus reference TRBV5-1 and TRBJ2-2, the full variable domain is KAGVTQTPRYLIKTRGQQVTLSCSPISGHRSVSWYQQTPGQGLQFLFEYFSETQRNKGNFPGRFSGRQFSNSRSEMNVSTLELGDSALYLCASIRGDTGELFFGEGSRLTVL.

The chain uses TRBV7-6 and TRBJ1-1; D unresolved. V lost 2 bases to trimming and J lost 3 bases, with 7 bases between them. In germline, CDR1 is SGHVS, CDR2 FNYEAQ. This CDR3 is built from 13 residues. The CDR3 protein is CASSLRLDTEAFF. CDR3 nucleotide sequence: TGTGCCAGCAGCTTACGATTAGACACTGAAGCTTTCTTT.

J is TRBJ2-1 and V is TRBV10-1; 9 bases are a match to TRBD2. The CDR3 totals 16 residues. V shed 0 bases and J 7 bases; nucleotides not matched to a gene: 7. CDR1 WNHNN and CDR2 SYGVQD come from the germline V gene (reference sequence). The CDR3 DNA is TGCGCCAGCAGTGAGTCGACTAGCGGCCGTTTGAATGAGCAGTTCTTC. Translation: CASSESTSGRLNEQFF.

This CDR3 reads CSVMTGILNTEAFF. For the CDR3, the DNA is TGCAGCGTGATGACAGGGATCCTTAACACTGAAGCTTTCTTT. This chain uses TRBV29-1 with TRBJ1-1, with TRBD1 identical over 7 bases. This CDR3 comprises 14 residues. The J segment lost 2 bases and the V segment lost 6 bases, leaving 9 bases of the junction unmatched. From germline, CDR1 is SQVTM and CDR2 ANQGSEA.

The chain carries TRBV3-1 (or the pseudogene TRBV3-2) and TRBJ2-7; D is possibly TRBD2 (5 bases). In germline, CDR1 is LGHDT, CDR2 YNNKEL (reference sequence). V lost 4 bases to trimming and J lost 6 bases, with 19 bases between them. The CDR3 contains 15 residues. For the CDR3, the DNA is TGTGCCAGCAGCCTCGGGATTAGTCAGTTCCTCGAGCAGTACTTC. Its protein is CASSLGISQFLEQYF.

The rearrangement links TRBV5-1 to TRBJ1-2, with TRBD1 matching 7 bases. The germline gives CDR1 SGHRS, CDR2 YFSETQ. This CDR3 has 11 residues. After removal of 8 bases from V and 5 bases from J, the junction contained 3 bases not matched to a gene. The CDR3 DNA is TGCGCCAGGATACAGGGGTATGGCTACACCTTC. Protein sequence: CARIQGYGYTF.

The V gene is TRBV3-1 (or the pseudogene TRBV3-2), the J gene TRBJ1-2, with 8 bases fitting TRBD1. With 4 bases clipped from V and 5 bases from J, the junction kept 18 bases outside the gene matches. CDR3 size: 18 residues. Germline CDR1 LGHDT, CDR2 YNNKEL (reference sequence). The CDR3 nucleotides read TGTGCCAGCAGCCCCAAAGGGGTTACGGGGACAGGAGAATATGGCTACACCTTC. This sequence encodes CASSPKGVTGTGEYGYTF.

This chain links TRBV5-5 with TRBJ2-3, with 7 positions matching TRBD1. The CDR3 has 12 residues. CDR1 is SGHKS, CDR2 YYEKEE, per germline (reference sequence). With V trimmed by 5 bases and J by 9 bases, 6 bases remained unmatched. DNA for the CDR3: TGTGCCAGCAGTTATTCGGACAGGACGCAGTATTTT. It encodes CASSYSDRTQYF.

The chain combines TRBV7-8 with TRBJ2-5, with D tentatively TRBD1 (7 bases). V was pared by 5 bases and J by 2 bases, with 12 bases between. Looked up from germline, CDR1 is SGHVS and CDR2 is FQNEAQ. This CDR3 is built from 14 residues. CDR3 region: CASSRGTAQETQYF. The DNA of the CDR3 is TGTGCCAGCAGCCGCGGGACAGCACAAGAGACCCAGTACTTC. Using reference TRBV7-8 and TRBJ2-5 for the parts outside the CDR3, the full variable domain is GAGVSQSPRYKVAKRGQDVALRCDPISGHVSLFWYQQALGQGPEFLTYFQNEAQLDKSGLPSDRFFAERPEGSVSTLKIQRTQQEDSAVYLCASSRGTAQETQYFGPGTRLLVL.

The rearrangement joins TRBV6-1 to TRBJ2-3, with 7 bases fitting TRBD1. CDR1 and CDR2 from the germline V gene are MNHNS and SASEGT. J was trimmed by 6 bases and V by 3 bases; bases with no gene match: 12. The CDR3 covers 16 residues. CDR3: CASSDLGQLGIDTQYF. The CDR3 DNA follows: TGTGCCAGCAGTGATTTGGGACAGTTGGGGATTGATACGCAGTATTTT.

The chain has TRBV7-3 and TRBJ2-1; TRBD1 agrees at 7 bases. CDR3 size: 15 residues. V trimming: 3 bases; J trimming: 8 bases; junction bases outside the gene matches: 10. CDR1 is SGHTA and CDR2 is FQGTGA in the germline V gene. The CDR3 DNA is TGTGCCAGCAGCTTTACGCCCGACAGGGCACATGAGCAGTTCTTC. Encoded protein: CASSFTPDRAHEQFF.

The gene calls are TRBV21-1 and TRBJ1-1; the table's D call TRBD1 went unverified against the DNA. TRBV21-1 is a pseudogene locus. This CDR3 is built from 14 residues. The CDR3 is CASSKGQGGGEAFF. In DNA, the CDR3 is TGTGCCAGCAGCAAAGGACAGGGTGGTGGTGAAGCTTTCTTT.

This rearrangement joins TRBV11-1 to TRBJ1-6; D may be TRBD1 (5 bases). CDR3 size: 14 residues. V lost 2 bases to trimming and J lost 5 bases, with 7 bases between them. The germline CDR1 and CDR2 sequences are SGHAT and FQDESV (reference sequence). CDR3 loop: CASSLQGNNSPLHF. The CDR3 region has the DNA TGTGCCAGCAGCTTACAGGGCAATAATTCACCCCTCCACTTT.

The V gene is TRBV5-6, the J gene TRBJ1-2; maybe TRBD1 (5 bases). Germline V gives CDR1 SGHDT, CDR2 YYEEEE. This CDR3 has 14 residues. Trimming took 4 bases from V and 4 from J, leaving 14 bases between them. This chain's CDR3 is CASSRTRQGYGYTF. The CDR3 coding sequence is TGTGCCAGCAGCCGGACGCGGCAGGGCTATGGCTACACCTTC.